This TCR beta chain was observed in a study of shared clonotypes between healthy human individuals. Study context: There were three CD4 naive, three CD4 memory, two CD8 naive and one CD8 memory plates per donor.

A remark on this clone: Its antigen is unidentified.

Clones were sequenced by immunoSEQ multiplex PCR, and TCRdb holds only the in-frame ones, with some missing. This table holds 2 million to 2.5 million clones, 93% found once. Study-level points and caveats: Sequencing depth was expected to affect clonotype sharing among donors.

Germline V gene data show CDR1 as SGHTS and CDR2 as YDEGEE. The CDR3 has 16 residues. Trimming at V came to 4 bases and at J to 9 bases, leaving 19 bases not matched to a gene. The rearrangement joins TRBV5-8 to TRBJ2-7; 7 nucleotides agree with TRBD1. Sequencing used naive CD4+ T cells from PBMCs. The subset here: CD45RA+ positively selected. This TCR was recovered from a man aged 18 to 35 in good health. Some clones in this sample may be carry-over from other donors' samples. CDR3 amino acids: CASSVYADRRSFGQYF. CDR3 nucleotides: TGTGCCAGCAGCGTTTACGCGGACAGGAGATCCTTCGGGCAGTACTTC. The whole variable domain, remainder taken from reference TRBV5-8 and TRBJ2-7, is EAGVTQSPTHLIKTRGQQATLRCSPISGHTSVYWYQQALGLGLQFLLWYDEGEERNRGNFPPRFSGRQFPNYSSELNVNALELEDSALYLCASSVYADRRSFGQYFGPGTRLTVT.